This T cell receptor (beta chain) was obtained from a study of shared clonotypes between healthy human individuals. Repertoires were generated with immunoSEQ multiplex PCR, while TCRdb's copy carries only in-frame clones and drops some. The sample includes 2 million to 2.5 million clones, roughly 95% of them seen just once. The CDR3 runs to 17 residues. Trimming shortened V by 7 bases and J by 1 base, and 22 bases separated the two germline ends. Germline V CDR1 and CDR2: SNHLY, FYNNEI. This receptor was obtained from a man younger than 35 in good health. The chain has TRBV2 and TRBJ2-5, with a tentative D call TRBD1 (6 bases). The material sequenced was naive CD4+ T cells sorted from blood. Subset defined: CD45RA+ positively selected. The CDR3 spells CASNSLGVLGGQETQYF. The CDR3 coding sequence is TGTGCCAGCAATAGCCTCGGGGTGTTAGGGGGCCAAGAGACCCAGTACTTC.